A single sample is the source of the 3 T cell receptor beta chains below, sequenced in a study of T-cell reconstitution after alpha-beta-depleted transplantation in children. Unique molecular identifiers were built into the TCRbeta library. One entry per CDR3 protein, called by TCRdb with MiXCR from the PCR reads. The sample shows a few hundred thousand distinct CDR3 sequences, about 16% of them seen only once. This sample comprised PBMCs, mostly from graft donor cells, obtained 360 days after TCRalphabeta/CD19-depleted stem cell transplant. The receptors derive from a boy less than two years old who had a stem cell transplant for Wiskott-Aldrich syndrome, so the T cells may come from the graft donor.

This clonotype was recorded a few times. This chain links TRBV12-3 or TRBV12-4 with TRBJ1-5, with 7 bases fitting TRBD1. V dropped 3 bases and J dropped 4; count of bases not matched to a gene: 6. This CDR3 has 15 amino acids. CDR3 in DNA: TGTGCCAGCAGTTTGAGCCAGGGGGGGAATCAGCCCCAGCATTTT. Amino acids: CASSLSQGGNQPQHF.

V usage is TRBV5-1 and J usage is TRBJ2-4; 12 nucleotides line up with TRBD1. The germline CDR1 and CDR2 sequences are SGHRS and YFSETQ. V lost 7 bases, J lost 6 bases, and 11 bases stayed unmatched. The CDR3 contains 16 residues. The CDR3 sequence: CASYNGDRGRANIQYF. The CDR3 DNA sequence: TGCGCCAGCTACAATGGGGACAGGGGGCGCGCAAACATTCAGTACTTC.

This clonotype has only a few counts. This chain uses TRBV9 with TRBJ2-1; D is possibly TRBD2 (5 bases). The germline V and J ends were trimmed by 2 bases and 10 bases, with 22 bases remaining between them. Germline CDR1 reads SGDLS; CDR2 reads YYNGEE. This CDR3 comprises 16 residues. CDR3 DNA sequence: TGTGCCAGCAGCGTTGGTCGCGGAGGCCCGTTTTGGGAGCAGTTCTTC. Amino acid sequence: CASSVGRGGPFWEQFF.